Following are 8 T cell receptor beta chains from one sample sequenced in a study of blood T cell repertoires in COVID-19. Repertoires were generated with immunoSEQ multiplex PCR, while TCRdb's copy carries only in-frame clones and drops some. This sample has more than 150,000 clones, with approximately 84% found just once. The sample taken for sequencing was peripheral blood. The receptor source for this set is a human donor in a cohort sampled during active COVID-19.

The CDR3 spells CASSLTDDAGTEAFF. CDR3 DNA: TGTGCCAGCAGCCTTACGGACGATGCGGGCACTGAAGCTTTCTTT. The rearrangement links TRBV7-8 to TRBJ1-1; D ambiguous. Trimming stripped 5 bases from V and 4 bases from J, with 17 bases between. The germline V gene has CDR1 SGHVS and CDR2 FQNEAQ. The CDR3 contains 15 residues.

With regard to this clone: The same CDR3 arises from other DNA sequences in this sample as well. This chain links TRBV27 with TRBJ1-5; possibly TRBD1 for D (5 bases). V was cut by 5 bases and J by 6 bases, with 14 bases left in between. Per germline, CDR1 MNHEY and CDR2 SMNVEV (reference sequence). This CDR3 is built from 14 residues. The CDR3, as DNA: TGTGCCAGCAGTCTCCGTCAGGGCAGTCAGCCCCAGCATTTT. This sequence encodes CASSLRQGSQPQHF.

The rearrangement joins TRBV6-5 to TRBJ1-6; 9 bases align to TRBD1. Germline trimming cut 6 bases from V and 5 bases from J; bases unmatched to any gene: 5. From germline, CDR1 is MNHEY and CDR2 SVGAGI. This CDR3 contains 15 residues. As DNA, the CDR3 is TGTGCCAGCAGGCCCCGGGACAGGGATAATTCACCCCTCCACTTT. Protein sequence: CASRPRDRDNSPLHF.

The chain combines TRBV6-4 with TRBJ1-1, with D unclear. Deletions cut 2 bases from V and 2 bases from J, with 9 bases between. The CDR3 is 14 amino acids. Germline CDR1 MRHNA, CDR2 SNTAGT. CDR3 bases: TGTGCCAGCAGTGACGGAGCTTATAACACTGAAGCTTTCTTT. Encoded protein: CASSDGAYNTEAFF.

The chain combines TRBV15 with TRBJ2-7, with 7 bases lining up with TRBD1. The CDR3 totals 17 residues. The V gene end was trimmed by 2 bases and the J gene end by 0 bases; junction bases not matched to a gene: 10. CDR1 is LNHNV and CDR2 is YYDKDF in the germline V gene (reference sequence). The CDR3: CATSRRGGQLSSYEQYF. CDR3 bases: TGTGCCACCAGCAGACGTGGGGGACAGTTAAGCTCCTACGAGCAGTACTTC.

The V gene is TRBV6-5, the J gene TRBJ1-1; the match to TRBD1 covers 8 bases. Germline CDR1 is MNHEY and CDR2 is SVGAGI. The CDR3 covers 15 residues. The V and J ends lost 4 bases and 0 bases, in that order; junction bases with no gene match: 4. CDR3 region: CASSSKQGVNTEAFF. The CDR3 region has the DNA TGTGCCAGCAGTTCCAAACAGGGGGTGAACACTGAAGCTTTCTTT.

V usage is TRBV3-1 (or the pseudogene TRBV3-2) and J usage is TRBJ2-1, with a possible D match to TRBD1 (6 bases). Trimming cost V 4 bases and J 8 bases, with 21 bases left between them. The length of the CDR3 is 16 residues. Germline V lookup: CDR1 LGHDT, CDR2 YNNKEL (reference sequence). CDR3 sequence reads: CASSPLQGSPHHEQFF. CDR3 DNA sequence: TGTGCCAGCAGCCCCCTCCAGGGGAGTCCCCATCATGAGCAGTTCTTC.

As DNA, the CDR3 is TGTGCCAGCAGCCCGCACGGACTATCACACGAGCAGTACTTC. Protein product: CASSPHGLSHEQYF. The rearrangement joins TRBV13 to TRBJ2-7; the D gene is possibly TRBD2 (6 bases). Germline CDR1 is PRHDT and CDR2 is FYEKMQ (reference sequence). CDR3 size: 14 residues. The V and J ends lost 5 bases and 5 bases respectively, with 16 bases between them.